This TCR beta chain was obtained from a study of Graves' ophthalmopathy and Graves' hyperthyroidism (dated 2018 in TCRdb). As for the study more broadly: Peripheral blood was collected at initial diagnosis, prior to any treatment. To tell Graves' ophthalmopathy apart from Graves' hyperthyroidism, and to predict which patients would progress to ophthalmopathy, the study relied on TCR beta repertoire signatures. In total, under 150 blood samples were TCR-sequenced: fewer than 50 ophthalmopathy, roughly 80 hyperthyroidism and some 17 hyperthyroidism-to-ophthalmopathy patients. A discovery set of 95 to 100 patients (43 ophthalmopathy, 57 stable hyperthyroidism) was enrolled to explore V-J signatures distinguishing ophthalmopathy from hyperthyroidism. The independent validation cohort included roughly 19 hyperthyroidism patients plus 17 patients who later progressed from hyperthyroidism to ophthalmopathy. In six hyperthyroidism patients, the T-cell repertoire of thyroid tissue was compared with the T-cell repertoire of blood. Following sample collection, hyperthyroidism patients were given methimazole at a starting dose of 30 mg daily, and ophthalmopathy patients were given high-dose intravenous methylprednisolone. The approximately 100 discovery patients were randomly split 7:3 into training and test sets.

This clonotype was found many times. Its antigen specificity is not known. Qualities for individual bases were not recorded, and no much larger clone is one base off. The research as a whole found: In cross-validation, the 13-signature model distinguished ophthalmopathy from stable hyperthyroidism with more than 85% sensitivity and over 81% specificity, while in the test set the corresponding values were roughly 80% and 75%. In validation, the model predicted ophthalmopathy progression with about 64% sensitivity and roughly 72% specificity; 12 predicted patients were CT-confirmed with GO in a median of roughly 6.8 months. No statistical method was used to predetermine the sample size, and group allocation was not hidden from the investigators. Among expanded thyroid clonotypes with frequency above 0.001, most also showed up in blood, which suggests that blood repertoires may reflect the thyroid immune response.

For repertoire sequencing, TCR beta CDR3 regions were amplified from RNA transcripts. A first-round RT-PCR used HTBI primers with the Qiagen OneStep RT-PCR kit, followed by a second-round multiplex PCR, size selection and purification. Libraries were sequenced on an Illumina HiSeq2000 using paired-end 100 bp reads. The study's own analysis went as follows. SOAPnuke was used to process the reads, throwing out any read that had adapters, had uncalled bases, had a mean Phred below 15, or lacked an exact constant-primer or identifier match. High-quality paired reads were merged with COPE v1.2.5. Clonotypes were defined as unique nucleotide sequences and were aligned to IMGT TRB V, D and J references using MiTCR v1.1. Only V-J combinations with frequency above 0.0001 were analysed, covering about 99% of repertoires. A TCR clonal expansion and chaos score per V-J combination was defined as the ratio of F50 clonal expansion to chaos observed in the TCRdist matrix. Features were reduced by Welch's t-statistics and random forest to around 14 V-J combinations, which fed a naive Bayes classifier. The similarity between thyroid and blood repertoires was quantified using the Morisita-Horn index. TCRdb cleaned the public reads at Q25 with fastp, built clones with MiXCR and kept in-frame beta chains. Each CDR3 protein gets just one entry, which takes the most common genes and DNA from the rows behind it. These V and J calls derive from TCRdb rather than the authors' analysis. In all, the sample holds 600,000 to 650,000 distinct CDR3 sequences, and approximately 21% of those were seen once. The ten largest clones represent more than 5.5% of the sample.

Stable hyperthyroidism was defined as no progression to ophthalmopathy within 18 months of follow-up. Hyperthyroidism patients were newly diagnosed, with disease duration under 2 months, and aged 18 to 65 years. Patients with other autoimmune diseases, uncontrolled infections, pregnancy or lactation were excluded from the study. Diagnosis was based on clinical symptoms, serum thyroxine, TRAb, thyroid ultrasound and orbital computed tomography. PBMCs were isolated from 8 to 10 ml of fresh peripheral blood by Ficoll-Paque density gradient centrifugation. Trizol reagent was used to extract the total RNA, and its quality was then checked on an Agilent 2100 Bioanalyzer. The material sequenced was peripheral blood. This sequence was found in a woman in her late teens or twenties with stable Graves' hyperthyroidism. Some clones in this sample may be carry-over from other donors' samples. Donor details come from another sample of the same person, matched by shared clones.

The base sequence is TGTGCCAGCAGCGGTCAGGGAGGCATCAACACCGGGGAGCTGTTTTTT. It specifies CASSGQGGINTGELFF. The chain uses TRBV9 and TRBJ2-2; the D region possibly corresponds to TRBD2 (6 bases align). Per the germline V gene, SGDLS is the CDR1 and YYNGEE is the CDR2. The CDR3 spans 16 residues, from the cysteine through the phenylalanine. Here the CDR3 DNA is all that survives: 48 bases in frame from base 1. Trimming costs V 3 bases and J 2 bases, and their ends lie 14 bases apart.